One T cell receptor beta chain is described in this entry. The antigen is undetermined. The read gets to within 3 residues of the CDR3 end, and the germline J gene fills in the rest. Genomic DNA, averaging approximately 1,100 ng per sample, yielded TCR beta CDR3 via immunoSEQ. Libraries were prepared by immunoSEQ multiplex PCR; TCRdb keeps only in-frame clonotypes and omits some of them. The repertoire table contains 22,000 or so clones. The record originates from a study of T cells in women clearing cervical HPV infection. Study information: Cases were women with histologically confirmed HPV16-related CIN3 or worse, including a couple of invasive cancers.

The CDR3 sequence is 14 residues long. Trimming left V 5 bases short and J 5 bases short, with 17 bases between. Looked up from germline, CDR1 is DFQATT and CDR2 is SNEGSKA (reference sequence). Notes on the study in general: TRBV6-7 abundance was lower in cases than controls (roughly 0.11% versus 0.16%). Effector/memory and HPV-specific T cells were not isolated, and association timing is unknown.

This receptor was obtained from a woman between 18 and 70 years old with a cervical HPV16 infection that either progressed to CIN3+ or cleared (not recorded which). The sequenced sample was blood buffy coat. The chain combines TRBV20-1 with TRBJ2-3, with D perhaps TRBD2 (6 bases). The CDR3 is CSALRNPGGDTQYF. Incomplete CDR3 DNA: TGCAGTGCTTTACGTAACCCCGGGGGAGATACG.